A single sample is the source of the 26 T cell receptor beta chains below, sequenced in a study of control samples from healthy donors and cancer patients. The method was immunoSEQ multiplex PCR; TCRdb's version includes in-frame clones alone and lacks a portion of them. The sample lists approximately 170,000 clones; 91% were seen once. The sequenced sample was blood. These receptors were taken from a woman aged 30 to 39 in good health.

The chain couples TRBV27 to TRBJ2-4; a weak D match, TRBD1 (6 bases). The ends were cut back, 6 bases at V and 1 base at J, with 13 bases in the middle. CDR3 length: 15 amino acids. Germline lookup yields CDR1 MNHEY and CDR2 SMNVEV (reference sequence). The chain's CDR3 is CASRPGVWAKNIQYF. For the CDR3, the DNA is TGTGCCAGCAGGCCAGGGGTTTGGGCCAAAAACATTCAGTACTTC.

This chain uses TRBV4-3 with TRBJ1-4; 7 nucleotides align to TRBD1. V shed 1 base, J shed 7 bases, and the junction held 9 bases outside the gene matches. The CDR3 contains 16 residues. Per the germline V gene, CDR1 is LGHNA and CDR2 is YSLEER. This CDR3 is CASSQAGGRGIEKLFF. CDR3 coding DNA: TGCGCCAGCAGCCAAGCGGGGGGCAGGGGGATTGAAAAACTGTTTTTT.

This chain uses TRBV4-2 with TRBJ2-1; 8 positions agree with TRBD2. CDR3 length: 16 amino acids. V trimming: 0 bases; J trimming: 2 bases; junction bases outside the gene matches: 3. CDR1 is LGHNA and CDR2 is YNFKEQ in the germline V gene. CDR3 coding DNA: TGTGCCAGCAGCCAAGATCTCGGGGGGGCCTACAATGAGCAGTTCTTC. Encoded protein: CASSQDLGGAYNEQFF.

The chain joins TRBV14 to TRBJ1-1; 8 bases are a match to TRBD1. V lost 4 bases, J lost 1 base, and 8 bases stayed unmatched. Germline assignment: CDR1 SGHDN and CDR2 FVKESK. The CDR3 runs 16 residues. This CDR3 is CASSPITTGANTEAFF. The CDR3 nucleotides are TGTGCCAGCAGCCCTATCACGACAGGGGCGAACACTGAAGCTTTCTTT.

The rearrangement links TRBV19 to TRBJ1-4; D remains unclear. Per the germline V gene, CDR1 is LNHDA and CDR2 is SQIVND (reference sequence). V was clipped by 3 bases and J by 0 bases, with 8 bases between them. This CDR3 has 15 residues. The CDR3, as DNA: TGTGCCAGTAGTATCGGTGTGGCAACTAATGAAAAACTGTTTTTT. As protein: CASSIGVATNEKLFF.

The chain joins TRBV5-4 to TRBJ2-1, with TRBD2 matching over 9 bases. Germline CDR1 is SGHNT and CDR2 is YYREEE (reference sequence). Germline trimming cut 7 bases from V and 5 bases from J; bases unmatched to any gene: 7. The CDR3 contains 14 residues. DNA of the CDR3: TGTGCCAGCCGAAAGACTAGCGGTCACAATGAGCAGTTCTTC. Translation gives CASRKTSGHNEQFF.

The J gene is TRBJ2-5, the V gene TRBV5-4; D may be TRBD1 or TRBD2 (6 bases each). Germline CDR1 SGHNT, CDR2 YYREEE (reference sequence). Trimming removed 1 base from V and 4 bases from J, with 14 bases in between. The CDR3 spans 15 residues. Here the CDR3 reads CASSLTGAGVETQYF. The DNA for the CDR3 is TGTGCCAGCAGCTTGACGGGGGCAGGGGTAGAGACCCAGTACTTC. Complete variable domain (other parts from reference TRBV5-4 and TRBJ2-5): ETGVTQSPTHLIKTRGQQVTLRCSSQSGHNTVSWYQQALGQGPQFIFQYYREEENGRGNFPPRFSGLQFPNYSSELNVNALELDDSALYLCASSLTGAGVETQYFGPGTRLLVL.

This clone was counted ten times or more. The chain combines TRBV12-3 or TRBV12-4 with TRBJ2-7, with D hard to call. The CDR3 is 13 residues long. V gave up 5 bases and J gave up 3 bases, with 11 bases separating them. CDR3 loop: CASSRTLNYEQYF. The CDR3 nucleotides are TGTGCCAGCAGTAGGACCTTAAACTACGAGCAGTACTTC.

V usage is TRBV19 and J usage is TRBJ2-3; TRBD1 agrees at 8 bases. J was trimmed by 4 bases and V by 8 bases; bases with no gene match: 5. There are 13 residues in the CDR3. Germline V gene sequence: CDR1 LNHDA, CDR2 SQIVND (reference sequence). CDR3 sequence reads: CASGQGLADTQYF. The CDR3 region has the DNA TGTGCCAGTGGACAGGGATTGGCAGATACGCAGTATTTT.

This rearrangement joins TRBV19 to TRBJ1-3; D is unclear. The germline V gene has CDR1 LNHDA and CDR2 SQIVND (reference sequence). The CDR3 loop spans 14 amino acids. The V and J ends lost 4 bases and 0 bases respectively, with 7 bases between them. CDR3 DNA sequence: TGTGCCAGTAGTAACACACTCTCTGGAAACACCATATATTTT. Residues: CASSNTLSGNTIYF.

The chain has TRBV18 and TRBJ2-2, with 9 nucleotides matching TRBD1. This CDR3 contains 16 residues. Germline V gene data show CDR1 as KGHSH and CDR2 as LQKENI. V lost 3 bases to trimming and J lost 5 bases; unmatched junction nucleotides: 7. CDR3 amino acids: CASSPIGQGWTGELFF. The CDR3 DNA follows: TGTGCCAGCTCACCGATCGGACAGGGGTGGACCGGGGAGCTGTTTTTT.

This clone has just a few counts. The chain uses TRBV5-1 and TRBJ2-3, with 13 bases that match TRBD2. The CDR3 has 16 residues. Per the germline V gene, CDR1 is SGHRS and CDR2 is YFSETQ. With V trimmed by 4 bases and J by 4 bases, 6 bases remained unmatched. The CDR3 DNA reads TGCGCCAGCAGCCTCGGGACTAGCGGGGTGGCAGATACGCAGTATTTT. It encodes CASSLGTSGVADTQYF.

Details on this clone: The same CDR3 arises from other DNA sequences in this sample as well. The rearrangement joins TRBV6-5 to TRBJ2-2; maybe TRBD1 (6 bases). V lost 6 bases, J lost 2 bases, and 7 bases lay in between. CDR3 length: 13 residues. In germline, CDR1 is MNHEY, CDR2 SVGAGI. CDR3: CASRDSNTGELFF. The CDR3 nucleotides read TGTGCCAGCAGGGACAGCAACACCGGGGAGCTGTTTTTT.

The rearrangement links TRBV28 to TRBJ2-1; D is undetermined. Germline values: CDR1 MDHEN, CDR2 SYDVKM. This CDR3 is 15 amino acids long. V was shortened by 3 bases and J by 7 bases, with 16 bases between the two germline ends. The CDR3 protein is CASSFSHGVGNEQFF. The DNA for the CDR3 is TGTGCCAGCAGTTTTTCTCATGGGGTGGGGAATGAGCAGTTCTTC.

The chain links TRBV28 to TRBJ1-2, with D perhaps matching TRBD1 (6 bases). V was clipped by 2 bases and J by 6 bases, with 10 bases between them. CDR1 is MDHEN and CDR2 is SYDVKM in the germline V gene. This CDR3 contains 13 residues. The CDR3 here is CASSLATGNGYTF. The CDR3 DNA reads TGTGCCAGCAGTTTAGCAACAGGGAATGGCTACACCTTC.

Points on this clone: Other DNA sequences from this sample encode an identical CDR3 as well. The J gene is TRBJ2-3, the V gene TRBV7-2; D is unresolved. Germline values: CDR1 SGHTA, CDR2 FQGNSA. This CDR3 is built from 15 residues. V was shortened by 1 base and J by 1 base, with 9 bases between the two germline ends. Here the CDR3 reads CASSLGRAGTDTQYF. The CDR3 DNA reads TGTGCCAGCAGCTTAGGAAGAGCTGGCACAGATACGCAGTATTTT. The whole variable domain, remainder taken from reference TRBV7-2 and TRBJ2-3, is GAGVSQSPSNKVTEKGKDVELRCDPISGHTALYWYRQSLGQGLEFLIYFQGNSAPDKSGLPSDRFSAERTGGSVSTLTIQRTQQEDSAVYLCASSLGRAGTDTQYFGPGTRLTVL.

CDR3 nucleotide sequence: TGTGCCAGCAGCTTAGAGGGACTAGCCGGGGAGCTGTTTTTT. This translates into CASSLEGLAGELFF. The J gene is TRBJ2-2, the V gene TRBV11-3, with 8 positions matching TRBD2. From germline, CDR1 is SGHNT and CDR2 YENEEA. The V and J ends lost 0 bases and 6 bases, in that order; junction bases with no gene match: 0. This CDR3 spans 14 amino acids.

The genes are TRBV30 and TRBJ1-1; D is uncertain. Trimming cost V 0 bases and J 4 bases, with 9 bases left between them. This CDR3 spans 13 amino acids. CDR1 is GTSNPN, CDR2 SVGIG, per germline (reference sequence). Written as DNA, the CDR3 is TGTGCCTGGAGTGTATGGGGTTCCACTGAAGCTTTCTTT. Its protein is CAWSVWGSTEAFF.

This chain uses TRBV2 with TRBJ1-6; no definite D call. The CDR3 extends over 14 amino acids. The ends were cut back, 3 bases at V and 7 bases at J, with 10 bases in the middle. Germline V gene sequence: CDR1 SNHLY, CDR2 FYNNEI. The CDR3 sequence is CASSDLGRNSPLHF. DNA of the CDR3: TGTGCCAGCAGTGATCTCGGGAGGAATTCACCCCTCCACTTT. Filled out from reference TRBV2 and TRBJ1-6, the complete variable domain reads EPEVTQTPSHQVTQMGQEVILRCVPISNHLYFYWYRQILGQKVEFLVSFYNNEISEKSEIFDDQFSVERPDGSNFTLKIRSTKLEDSAMYFCASSDLGRNSPLHFGNGTRLTVT.

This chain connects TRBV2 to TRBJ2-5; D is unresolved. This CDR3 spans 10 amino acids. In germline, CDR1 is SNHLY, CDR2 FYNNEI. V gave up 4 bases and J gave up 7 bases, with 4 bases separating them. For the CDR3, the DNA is TGTGCCAGCAGTGTGGGGACCCAGTACTTC. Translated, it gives CASSVGTQYF.

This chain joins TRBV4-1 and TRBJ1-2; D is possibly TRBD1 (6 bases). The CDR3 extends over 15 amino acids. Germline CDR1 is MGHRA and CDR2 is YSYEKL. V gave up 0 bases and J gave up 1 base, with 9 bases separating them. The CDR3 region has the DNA TGCGCCAGCAGCCAAGAGGACAGCCTTAACTATGGCTACACCTTC. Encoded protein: CASSQEDSLNYGYTF.

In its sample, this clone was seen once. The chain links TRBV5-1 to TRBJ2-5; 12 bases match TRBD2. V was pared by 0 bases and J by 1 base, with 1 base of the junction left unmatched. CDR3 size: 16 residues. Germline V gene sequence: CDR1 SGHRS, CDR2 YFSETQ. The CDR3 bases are TGCGCCAGCAGCTTGGCTAGCGGGGGGGCCCAAGAGACCCAGTACTTC. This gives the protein CASSLASGGAQETQYF.

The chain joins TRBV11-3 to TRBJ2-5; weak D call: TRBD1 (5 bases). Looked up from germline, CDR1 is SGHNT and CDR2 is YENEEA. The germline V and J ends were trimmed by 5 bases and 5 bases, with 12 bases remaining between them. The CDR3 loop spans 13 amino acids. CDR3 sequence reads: CASSQDRRETQYF. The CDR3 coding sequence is TGTGCCAGCAGCCAAGACAGAAGGGAGACCCAGTACTTC.

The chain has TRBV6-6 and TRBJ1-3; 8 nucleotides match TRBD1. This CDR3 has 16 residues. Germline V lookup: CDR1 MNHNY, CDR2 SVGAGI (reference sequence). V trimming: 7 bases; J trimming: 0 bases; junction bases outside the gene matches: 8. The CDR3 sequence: CASNRDRGGSGNTIYF. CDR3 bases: TGTGCCAGCAACCGCGACAGGGGAGGCTCTGGAAACACCATATATTTT.

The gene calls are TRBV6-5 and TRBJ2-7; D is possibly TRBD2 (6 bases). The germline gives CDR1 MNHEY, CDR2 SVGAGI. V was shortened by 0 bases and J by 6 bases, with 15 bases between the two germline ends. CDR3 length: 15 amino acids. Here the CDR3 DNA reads TGTGCCAGCAGTTACTCGAGGAGGGTAATCCCCGAGCAGTACTTC. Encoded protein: CASSYSRRVIPEQYF.

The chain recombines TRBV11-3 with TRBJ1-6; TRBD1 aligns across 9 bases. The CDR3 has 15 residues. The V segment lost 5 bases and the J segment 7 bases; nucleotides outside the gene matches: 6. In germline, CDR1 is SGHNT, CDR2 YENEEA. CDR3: CASSPHRGRNSPLHF. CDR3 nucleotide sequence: TGTGCCAGCAGCCCTCACAGGGGGCGGAATTCACCCCTCCACTTT.